These 31 T cell receptor beta chains were sequenced from one sample in a study of T cells in Graves' hyperthyroidism and ophthalmopathy. Authors of the study amplified TCR beta CDR3 regions from RNA transcripts. During a first-round RT-PCR of the TCR CDR3, the HTBI primer set was used. Each CDR3 protein is one row after TCRdb ran MiXCR on the multiplex PCR reads. The table has about 610,000 distinct CDR3 sequences, approximately 15% seen once. The sequencing input was blood. The source of these receptors is a woman aged 35 to 49 with Graves' ophthalmopathy.

The sample holds one count of this clonotype. The chain couples TRBV10-3 to TRBJ2-5; D is possibly TRBD2 (6 bases). CDR3 length: 17 amino acids. Trimming took 0 bases from V and 0 from J, leaving 14 bases between them. Germline values: CDR1 ENHRY, CDR2 SYGVKD. The CDR3 loop is CAISESIRRGYQETQYF. Here the CDR3 DNA reads TGTGCCATCAGTGAGTCGATTAGGCGGGGCTACCAAGAGACCCAGTACTTC.

This rearrangement joins TRBV20-1 to TRBJ1-1, with D unresolved. Deletions cut 3 bases from V and 4 bases from J, with 15 bases between. CDR1 is DFQATT and CDR2 is SNEGSKA in the germline V gene (reference sequence). The length of the CDR3 is 14 residues. The CDR3 region is CSARSRTVGTEAFF. The CDR3 nucleotides read TGCAGTGCTAGGTCCCGGACGGTAGGCACTGAAGCTTTCTTT.

This clonotype appeared a few times. The J gene is TRBJ2-7, the V gene TRBV6-2 or TRBV6-3; the D gene is possibly TRBD2 (6 bases). The CDR3 totals 13 residues. The germline V gene encodes CDR1 MNHEY and CDR2 SVGEGT. CDR3 sequence (DNA): TGTGCAGCGAACGAGGGAGGACTCTACGAGCAGTACTTC. Its protein product is CAANEGGLYEQYF.

The sample holds a few counts of this clonotype. The chain is built from TRBV20-1 and TRBJ2-7; TRBD2 agrees at 10 bases. This CDR3 region has 16 residues. Trimming at V came to 6 bases and at J to 0 bases, leaving 11 bases not matched to a gene. Germline CDR1 is DFQATT and CDR2 is SNEGSKA (reference sequence). CDR3 loop: CSAPRTSGVSSYEQYF. The CDR3 DNA is TGCAGTGCCCCTAGGACTAGCGGAGTTAGCTCCTACGAGCAGTACTTC.

This clonotype was detected ten times or more. The CDR3 spells CASSRISYEQYF. DNA of the CDR3: TGTGCCAGCAGCCGAATCTCCTACGAGCAGTACTTC. The rearrangement links TRBV11-2 to TRBJ2-7; D gene unclear. Trimming removed 5 bases at V and 0 bases at J, with 5 bases between. CDR1 is SGHAT, CDR2 FQNNGV, per germline. The CDR3 runs to 12 residues.

V gene TRBV30 combines with J gene TRBJ1-1; D may be TRBD1 (5 bases). The germline V and J ends were trimmed by 6 bases and 2 bases, with 13 bases remaining between them. The germline V gene has CDR1 GTSNPN and CDR2 SVGIG (reference sequence). This CDR3 comprises 13 residues. Here the CDR3 reads CACARGTNTEAFF. The CDR3 DNA sequence: TGTGCCTGTGCAAGGGGCACCAACACTGAAGCTTTCTTT.

This clonotype was counted many times. The chain is built from TRBV28 and TRBJ2-2, with 10 nucleotides matching TRBD2. Trimming at V came to 3 bases and at J to 0 bases, leaving 1 base not matched to a gene. From germline, CDR1 is MDHEN and CDR2 SYDVKM. The CDR3 length is 16 residues. The CDR3 nucleotides are TGTGCCAGCAGTTTTGGACTAGCGGCGAACACCGGGGAGCTGTTTTTT. The encoded protein is CASSFGLAANTGELFF.

This clonotype appeared many times. This chain links TRBV7-2 with TRBJ1-1; D is undetermined. Per germline, CDR1 SGHTA and CDR2 FQGNSA. V lost 2 bases and J 6 bases, leaving 7 bases between the germline ends. CDR3 length: 12 residues. In nucleotides, the CDR3 is TGTGCCAGCAGCTTACGGTCCCCTGAAGCTTTCTTT. Translated: CASSLRSPEAFF.

V usage is TRBV28 and J usage is TRBJ2-3, with D unresolved. The CDR3 length is 12 residues. Germline V gene lookup returns CDR1 MDHEN and CDR2 SYDVKM. Trimming removed 3 bases at V and 4 bases at J, with 5 bases between. The CDR3 loop is CASSLLSDTQYF. CDR3 nucleotide sequence: TGTGCCAGCAGTTTGTTGTCAGATACGCAGTATTTT.

This clonotype was detected only a few times. The rearrangement joins TRBV15 to TRBJ2-7; TRBD2 aligns across 8 bases. The CDR3 runs to 18 residues. J gave up 0 bases and V 4 bases, and 14 bases lay outside the gene matches. The germline V gene has CDR1 LNHNV and CDR2 YYDKDF (reference sequence). CDR3 nucleotide sequence: TGTGCCACCAGCAACCGAGCGGGAGTAACGAGAAGCTCCTACGAGCAGTACTTC. It specifies CATSNRAGVTRSSYEQYF.

This clonotype was seen repeatedly, ten times or more. The chain has TRBV5-5 and TRBJ1-1; a possible D gene is TRBD1 (5 bases). V was clipped by 3 bases and J by 3 bases, with 12 bases between them. Germline V CDR1 and CDR2: SGHKS, YYEKEE (reference sequence). This CDR3 has 14 amino acids. The CDR3 nucleotides read TGTGCCAGCAGCTATGGGGGGGTGGACACTGAAGCTTTCTTT. Protein sequence: CASSYGGVDTEAFF.

Many counts were recorded for this clonotype. V usage is TRBV20-1 and J usage is TRBJ1-1; D gene unclear. V lost 0 bases, J lost 7 bases, and 9 bases lay in between. CDR3 length: 12 amino acids. Germline V gene sequence: CDR1 DFQATT, CDR2 SNEGSKA (reference sequence). The CDR3 nucleotides are TGCAGTGCTAGAGAGGGGAGGAATGAAGCTTTCTTT. This translates into CSAREGRNEAFF.

The sample holds a few counts of this clonotype. The chain uses TRBV29-1 and TRBJ1-2; 8 nucleotides match TRBD1. The CDR3 is made up of 12 amino acids. Unmatched junction bases numbered 3, after V lost 7 bases and J lost 2 bases. Germline V gene sequence: CDR1 SQVTM, CDR2 ANQGSEA. CDR3 loop: CSAWTGNYGYTF. The CDR3 DNA reads TGCAGCGCTTGGACAGGGAACTATGGCTACACCTTC.

The count of this clonotype is one. V and J are TRBV6-1 and TRBJ2-7; maybe TRBD2 (6 bases). The V gene lost 5 bases and the J gene lost 0 bases, with 11 bases spanning the gap. The CDR3 loop spans 14 amino acids. Germline loops: CDR1 MNHNS, CDR2 SASEGT. The CDR3 DNA follows: TGTGCCAGCAGTCTAGCGAAATACTCCTACGAGCAGTACTTC. Its protein product is CASSLAKYSYEQYF.

This clonotype occurred a few times. This chain joins TRBV6-1 and TRBJ2-7; 9 bases align to TRBD1. The CDR3 loop spans 15 amino acids. Trimming cost V 6 bases and J 5 bases; bases outside gene matches: 11. Germline V gene lookup returns CDR1 MNHNS and CDR2 SASEGT. CDR3 sequence: CASSPTGTGSDEQYF. CDR3 DNA: TGTGCCAGCAGCCCCACCGGGACAGGGAGTGACGAGCAGTACTTC.

The table lists this clonotype with a few counts. The J gene is TRBJ2-2, the V gene TRBV7-3, with a possible D match to TRBD1 (6 bases). Germline V gene data show CDR1 as SGHTA and CDR2 as FQGTGA. Trimming removed 3 bases at V and 6 bases at J, with 11 bases between. The CDR3 contains 14 residues. The CDR3 protein is CASSFLGGSGELFF. CDR3 DNA: TGTGCCAGCAGCTTTTTAGGGGGATCCGGGGAGCTGTTTTTT.

The chain is built from TRBV29-1 and TRBJ1-2, with D possibly matching TRBD1 (6 bases). Germline CDR1 is SQVTM and CDR2 is ANQGSEA. The CDR3 sequence is 14 residues long. V was pared by 0 bases and J by 5 bases, with 13 bases between. CDR3 nucleotides: TGCAGCGTTGAAGACGAGGGAGGGGGGTATGGCTACACCTTC. Translating it yields CSVEDEGGGYGYTF.

This clonotype was observed at least ten times. This chain uses TRBV28 with TRBJ2-2; D ambiguous. The CDR3 consists of 15 residues. Trimming cost V 2 bases and J 0 bases, with 7 bases left between them. CDR1 and CDR2 from the germline V gene are MDHEN and SYDVKM. CDR3 in amino acids: CASSLRLPNTGELFF. The CDR3 DNA reads as TGTGCCAGCAGTTTAAGACTTCCGAACACCGGGGAGCTGTTTTTT. The full variable domain, completed using reference TRBV28 and TRBJ2-2, is DVKVTQSSRYLVKRTGEKVFLECVQDMDHENMFWYRQDPGLGLRLIYFSYDVKMKEKGDIPEGYSVSREKKERFSLILESASTNQTSMYLCASSLRLPNTGELFFGEGSRLTVL.

The CDR3 sequence: CASSYFSSGSRETQYF. CDR3 nucleotides: TGTGCCAGCAGTTACTTTAGTAGCGGGAGTCGAGAGACCCAGTACTTC. This chain links TRBV6-5 with TRBJ2-5; 9 positions match TRBD2. J lost 4 bases, V lost 1 base, and 7 bases had no gene match. There are 16 residues in the CDR3. CDR1 and CDR2 from the germline V gene are MNHEY and SVGAGI.

This clonotype was recorded many times. Mismatch with germline at one junction end may stem from a read error. The V gene is TRBV28, the J gene TRBJ1-3; tentatively, D is TRBD1 (5 bases). The CDR3 consists of 16 residues. Germline-derived CDR1 and CDR2 are MDHEN and SYDVKM. CDR3 region: CASTIRSWSQGNIIYF. Here the CDR3 DNA reads TGTGCCAGCACCATACGTTCCTGGAGCCAGGGAAACATCATATATTTT.

This chain joins TRBV2 and TRBJ2-5, with D possibly being TRBD1 or TRBD2 (5 bases each). Germline V gene sequence: CDR1 SNHLY, CDR2 FYNNEI. The CDR3 sequence is 13 residues long. Trimming left V 7 bases short and J 2 bases short, with 11 bases between. The CDR3 DNA follows: TGTGCCAGCAACGGGGCGTTACAAGAGACCCAGTACTTC. Its protein is CASNGALQETQYF.

The chain joins TRBV27 to TRBJ1-1, with TRBD1 identical over 7 bases. This CDR3 spans 15 amino acids. The V gene end was trimmed by 5 bases and the J gene end by 1 base; junction bases not matched to a gene: 7. Per the germline V gene, CDR1 is MNHEY and CDR2 is SMNVEV (reference sequence). The CDR3 here is CASSPWTGRNTEAFF. CDR3 coding DNA: TGTGCCAGCAGTCCGTGGACAGGAAGGAACACTGAAGCTTTCTTT.

The V gene is TRBV19, the J gene TRBJ2-1; D is tentatively TRBD1 or TRBD2 (5 bases each). From germline, CDR1 is LNHDA and CDR2 SQIVND (reference sequence). The CDR3 is 15 amino acids. The V end lost 1 base, the J end lost 5 bases, and 12 bases lay between the germline ends. The CDR3 reads CASSIVGERDNEQFF. The CDR3 region has the DNA TGTGCCAGTAGTATAGTGGGGGAGAGAGACAATGAGCAGTTCTTC.

This clonotype was counted at least ten times. The chain employs TRBV7-8 and TRBJ2-7; D not resolved. Germline CDR1 and CDR2: SGHVS and FQNEAQ. This CDR3 has 14 amino acids. Trimming stripped 1 base from V and 3 bases from J, with 10 bases between. CDR3 loop: CASSLDPASYEQYF. Here the CDR3 DNA reads TGTGCCAGCAGCTTAGACCCGGCTAGCTACGAGCAGTACTTC. The variable domain in full, with the rest retrieved from reference TRBV7-8 and TRBJ2-7, is GAGVSQSPRYKVAKRGQDVALRCDPISGHVSLFWYQQALGQGPEFLTYFQNEAQLDKSGLPSDRFFAERPEGSVSTLKIQRTQQEDSAVYLCASSLDPASYEQYFGPGTRLTVT.

V gene TRBV6-5 combines with J gene TRBJ1-6; D is undetermined. The CDR3 spans 15 residues. Trimming took 4 bases from V and 5 from J, leaving 12 bases between them. In germline, CDR1 is MNHEY, CDR2 SVGAGI. CDR3 nucleotide sequence: TGTGCCAGCAGTTTAGAAGGAGACCATAATTCACCCCTCCACTTT. Amino acids: CASSLEGDHNSPLHF.

The chain carries TRBV7-6 and TRBJ2-7; TRBD1 matches at 7 bases. CDR3 length: 15 residues. Germline V gives CDR1 SGHVS, CDR2 FNYEAQ. Losses at the gene ends were 0 bases for V and 3 bases for J; bases not matched to a gene: 5. CDR3 region: CASSLAMGTDYEQYF. CDR3 coding DNA: TGTGCCAGCAGCTTAGCAATGGGGACAGACTACGAGCAGTACTTC.

J is TRBJ2-5 and V is TRBV20-1; tentative D call: TRBD2 (5 bases). The germline V gene encodes CDR1 DFQATT and CDR2 SNEGSKA (reference sequence). Trimming shortened V by 7 bases and J by 4 bases, and 13 bases separated the two germline ends. The CDR3 is 12 amino acids. The CDR3 sequence: CSVGNNAETQYF. CDR3 DNA sequence: TGCAGTGTCGGGAACAACGCAGAGACCCAGTACTTC.

This clonotype was counted many times. The chain has TRBV12-3 or TRBV12-4 and TRBJ2-7; 9 nucleotides line up with TRBD1. This CDR3 region has 16 residues. V was clipped by 5 bases and J by 3 bases; unmatched bases: 11. The CDR3 region is CASSTRRDRELYEQYF. The CDR3 DNA is TGTGCCAGCAGTACACGCCGGGACAGGGAACTCTACGAGCAGTACTTC.

The rearrangement uses TRBV6-5 and TRBJ1-1; D is ambiguous. The CDR3 contains 14 residues. CDR1 is MNHEY, CDR2 SVGAGI, per germline. With 0 bases removed from V and 10 bases from J, the gap between germline ends came to 15 bases. CDR3 DNA sequence: TGTGCCAGCAGTTACTCTCGATTTGGCCCTGGAGCTTTCTTT. It specifies CASSYSRFGPGAFF.

The sample holds many counts of this clonotype. The J gene is TRBJ1-3, the V gene TRBV20-1, with 7 bases that match TRBD1. This CDR3 spans 14 amino acids. Germline CDR1 and CDR2: DFQATT and SNEGSKA (reference sequence). V gave up 5 bases and J gave up 2 bases; unmatched junction bases: 6. For the CDR3, the DNA is TGCAGTGCTGACCGACAGGGAGCTGGAAACACCATATATTTT. It encodes CSADRQGAGNTIYF.

This chain uses TRBV29-1 with TRBJ2-5; D possibly corresponds to TRBD1 (5 bases). V was shortened by 4 bases and J by 5 bases, with 14 bases between the two germline ends. The CDR3 spans 13 residues. Germline CDR1 is SQVTM and CDR2 is ANQGSEA. The CDR3 loop is CSVVVRVGETQYF. DNA for the CDR3: TGCAGCGTTGTAGTCAGGGTCGGGGAGACCCAGTACTTC.